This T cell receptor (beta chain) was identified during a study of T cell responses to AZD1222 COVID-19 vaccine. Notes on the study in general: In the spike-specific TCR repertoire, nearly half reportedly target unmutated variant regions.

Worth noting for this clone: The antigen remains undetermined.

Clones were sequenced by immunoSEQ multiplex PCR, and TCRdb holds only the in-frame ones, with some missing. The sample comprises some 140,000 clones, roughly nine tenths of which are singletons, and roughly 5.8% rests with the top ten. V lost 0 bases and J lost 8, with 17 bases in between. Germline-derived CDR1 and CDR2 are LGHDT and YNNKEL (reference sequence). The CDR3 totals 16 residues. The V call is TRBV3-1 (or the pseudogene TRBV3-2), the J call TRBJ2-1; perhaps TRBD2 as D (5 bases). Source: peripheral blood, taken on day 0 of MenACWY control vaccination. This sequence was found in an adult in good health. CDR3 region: CASSQEGLPGRDEQFF. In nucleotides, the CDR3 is TGTGCCAGCAGCCAAGAAGGGCTCCCTGGGCGGGATGAGCAGTTCTTC.